The text below deals with one T cell receptor beta chain. This specimen belongs to a study of blood T cell repertoires in COVID-19. Profiled with immunoSEQ multiplex PCR; TCRdb holds only in-frame clones, not every one. The repertoire consists of 90,000 to 140,000 clones, with around 76% occurring once and the leading ten covering just under 20%. There are 15 residues in the CDR3. Trimming at V came to 1 base and at J to 4 bases, leaving 6 bases not matched to a gene. In germline, CDR1 is SSHAT, CDR2 FNYEAQ (reference sequence). The sequence was collected from a woman in her seventies with acute or convalescent COVID-19. Sequencing input: peripheral blood. V is TRBV7-7 and J is TRBJ2-7, with 8 bases that match TRBD1. DNA for the CDR3: TGTGCCAGCAGCTTAGGTCCAGGGGGCGAGTACGAGCAGTACTTC. It translates to CASSLGPGGEYEQYF.